The 9 T cell receptor beta chains below all came from one sample that was sequenced in a study of T cell repertoires in cytomegalovirus infection. Their cognate antigens are unknown. TCRdb reprocessed the reads via MiXCR and lists one record per CDR3 protein. Of 700,000 to 900,000 distinct CDR3 sequences in the sample, 29% were seen once. Material: cultured CD8+ T cells from PBMCs, obtained from culture after CMV antigen stimulation. The source of these receptors is a human donor in good health (CMV status not recorded). Some clones in this sample may be carry-over from other donors' samples.

The chain has TRBV7-6 and TRBJ2-4, with 9 bases aligning to TRBD1. The trim removed 5 bases at V and 9 bases at J, leaving 8 bases unmatched. CDR3 length equals 14 residues. The germline CDR1 and CDR2 sequences are SGHVS and FNYEAQ. CDR3: CASSIQGAHGIQYF. CDR3 bases: TGTGCCAGCAGCATACAGGGGGCCCATGGCATTCAGTACTTC.

The J gene is TRBJ1-2, the V gene TRBV6-6, with a tentative D call TRBD1 (5 bases). The V gene's germline CDR1 is MNHNY and CDR2 SVGAGI (reference sequence). The ends were cut back, 7 bases at V and 4 bases at J, with 16 bases in the middle. There are 14 residues in the CDR3. CDR3 bases: TGTGCCAGCACCCCCCCCGGGGCAAGCTATGGCTACACCTTC. This sequence encodes CASTPPGASYGYTF.

V gene TRBV4-3 combines with J gene TRBJ2-5, with D perhaps matching TRBD1 (6 bases). Germline CDR1 is LGHNA and CDR2 is YSLEER. This CDR3 spans 15 amino acids. The ends were cut back, 8 bases at V and 0 bases at J, with 16 bases in the middle. CDR3 DNA: TGCGCCAGCTCAGTTGTGGACAGTTACCAAGAGACCCAGTACTTC. Protein sequence: CASSVVDSYQETQYF.

The genes are TRBV7-6 and TRBJ2-1; perhaps TRBD1 as D (6 bases). From germline, CDR1 is SGHVS and CDR2 FNYEAQ. Deletions cut 5 bases from V and 7 bases from J, with 15 bases between. The CDR3 contains 14 residues. Written as DNA, the CDR3 is TGTGCCAGCAGCCACCGGGACAAGAAGAATGAGCAGTTCTTC. It yields the protein CASSHRDKKNEQFF.

This clonotype showed up just a few times. The gene calls are TRBV19 and TRBJ1-4; no clear D. This CDR3 region has 13 residues. V lost 3 bases and J 12 bases, leaving 14 bases between the germline ends. Germline V CDR1 and CDR2: LNHDA, SQIVND (reference sequence). The CDR3 DNA reads as TGTGCCAGTAGTATGGGTGCGTCGGAGGAACTGTTTTTT. This gives the protein CASSMGASEELFF. The entire variable domain, with the rest obtained from reference TRBV19 and TRBJ1-4, is as follows: DGGITQSPKYLFRKEGQNVTLSCEQNLNHDAMYWYRQDPGQGLRLIYYSQIVNDFQKGDIAEGYSVSREKKESFPLTVTSAQKNPTAFYLCASSMGASEELFFGSGTQLSVL.

There are a few counts of this clonotype. The V call is TRBV27, the J call TRBJ2-3; 8 bases align to TRBD1. V shed 0 bases, J shed 4 bases, and the junction held 6 bases outside the gene matches. The CDR3 has 16 amino acids. From germline, CDR1 is MNHEY and CDR2 SMNVEV (reference sequence). The DNA of the CDR3 is TGTGCCAGCAGTTTATCGCCAGGGGGCGCGGCAGATACGCAGTATTTT. Its protein is CASSLSPGGAADTQYF.

The V call is TRBV27, the J call TRBJ1-2; D unresolved. The CDR3 has 10 amino acids. The germline V gene encodes CDR1 MNHEY and CDR2 SMNVEV (reference sequence). V dropped 7 bases and J dropped 6 bases, with 6 bases sitting between them. The CDR3 loop is CASTKDGYTF. The CDR3 nucleotides are TGTGCCAGCACGAAAGATGGCTACACCTTC.

The sample holds many counts of this clonotype. CDR3 amino acids: CASSQDTGGVQPQHF. The CDR3 nucleotides are TGCGCCAGCAGCCAAGATACAGGGGGGGTTCAGCCCCAGCATTTT. V gene TRBV4-3 combines with J gene TRBJ1-5; 8 bases fit TRBD1. V was pared by 0 bases and J by 6 bases, with 4 bases of the junction left unmatched. CDR3 length equals 15 residues. Looked up from germline, CDR1 is LGHNA and CDR2 is YSLEER.

This clonotype was picked up a small number of times. CDR3 residues: CSAREGPGEDTQYF. Here the CDR3 DNA reads TGCAGTGCTAGGGAGGGGCCGGGGGAAGATACGCAGTATTTT. J is TRBJ2-3 and V is TRBV20-1, with a possible D match to TRBD2 (6 bases). Germline CDR1 is DFQATT and CDR2 is SNEGSKA (reference sequence). This CDR3 is built from 14 residues. V lost 3 bases and J 5 bases, leaving 15 bases between the germline ends.